This T cell receptor (beta chain) was found in a study of cytomegalovirus exposure and HLA in healthy donors. Study-level points and caveats: Across all donors, roughly uniform sequencing depth was an assumption of the presence/absence analyses. In a later analysis, the majority of CMV-associated beta chains seemingly showed HLA restriction.

This clone was seen only once. The antigen is not known. Trimming left V 0 bases short and J 3 bases short, with 12 bases between. Germline V lookup: CDR1 SGHRS, CDR2 YFSETQ. The CDR3 is made up of 16 amino acids. PCR amplification relied on 60 Vbeta primers (plus 13 Jbeta primers). Clones were sequenced by immunoSEQ multiplex PCR, and TCRdb holds only the in-frame ones, with some missing. Of about 140,000 clones in the sample, 70% were seen once. Everyone who donated was a healthy bone marrow donor. Sequences were obtained from PBMCs. The chain uses TRBV5-1 and TRBJ2-2; D perhaps matches TRBD2 (5 bases). This TCR was sampled from a woman in her thirties in good health and CMV-seronegative. This chain's CDR3 is CASSLAGIVDTGELFF. The CDR3 coding sequence is TGCGCCAGCAGCTTGGCCGGGATAGTCGACACCGGGGAGCTGTTTTTT. The full variable domain, rest sourced from reference TRBV5-1 and TRBJ2-2, is KAGVTQTPRYLIKTRGQQVTLSCSPISGHRSVSWYQQTPGQGLQFLFEYFSETQRNKGNFPGRFSGRQFSNSRSEMNVSTLELGDSALYLCASSLAGIVDTGELFFGEGSRLTVL.